This T cell receptor (beta chain) emerged from a study of long-term antiretroviral therapy in people with HIV. Germline V gives CDR1 SGHVS, CDR2 FQNEAQ. The CDR3 runs 16 residues. The J segment lost 0 bases and the V segment lost 5 bases, leaving 7 bases of the junction unmatched. Investigators performed immunoSEQ version v3.0 at survey level. Produced via immunoSEQ multiplex PCR; TCRdb's table is partial and in-frame only. In the table there are about 25,000 clones, 65% to 90% of which are singletons. The rearrangement joins TRBV7-8 to TRBJ2-4, with TRBD1 matching over 7 bases. This TCR derives from a man aged 50-59 years with HIV. This specimen was unsorted PBMCs, taken 1.2 years after starting antiretroviral therapy. CDR3 coding DNA: TGTGCCAGCAGCCCTCGGACAGGACTAGCCAAAAACATTCAGTACTTC. This encodes CASSPRTGLAKNIQYF.